This TCR beta chain was sequenced during a study of blood T cell repertoires in COVID-19. Adults between roughly 18 and 100 years of age took part from about two dozen US areas. Recovered Cohort 3 donors showed two negative PCRs, clearance, or symptom resolution. TCRdb's table, derived via immunoSEQ multiplex PCR, lists solely in-frame clones and lacks some. This sample carries roughly 250,000 clones, around 85% of them seen once, and the ten largest clones take approximately 1.9%. Germline V lookup: CDR1 MNHEY, CDR2 SVGAGI. The CDR3 has 14 residues. The trim removed 6 bases at V and 4 bases at J, leaving 5 bases unmatched.

This receptor was identified in a woman between 50 and 59 years old who had recovered from COVID-19. V and J are TRBV6-5 and TRBJ1-4; 7 bases fit TRBD1. Sequenced material: PBMCs or T cells enriched from blood (not recorded which). Here the CDR3 DNA reads TGTGCCAGCAGGGTTGACAGGGATAATGAAAAACTGTTTTTT. Translating it yields CASRVDRDNEKLFF.